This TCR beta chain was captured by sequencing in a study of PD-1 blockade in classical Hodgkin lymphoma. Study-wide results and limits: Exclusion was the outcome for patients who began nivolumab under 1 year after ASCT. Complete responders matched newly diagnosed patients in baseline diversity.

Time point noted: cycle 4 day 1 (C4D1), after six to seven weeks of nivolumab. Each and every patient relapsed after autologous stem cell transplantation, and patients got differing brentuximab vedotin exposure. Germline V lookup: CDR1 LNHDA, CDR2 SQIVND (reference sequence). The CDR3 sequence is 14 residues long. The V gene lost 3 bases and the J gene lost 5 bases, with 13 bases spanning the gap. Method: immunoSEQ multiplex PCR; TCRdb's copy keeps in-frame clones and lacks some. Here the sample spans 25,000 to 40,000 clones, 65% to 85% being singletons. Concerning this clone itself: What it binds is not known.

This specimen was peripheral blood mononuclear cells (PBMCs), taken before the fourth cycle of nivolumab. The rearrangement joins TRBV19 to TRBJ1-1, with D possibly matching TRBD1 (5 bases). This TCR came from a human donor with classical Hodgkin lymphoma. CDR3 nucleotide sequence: TGTGCCAGTAGTATGCGGGGGGGAAGGACTGAAGCTTTCTTT. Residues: CASSMRGGRTEAFF. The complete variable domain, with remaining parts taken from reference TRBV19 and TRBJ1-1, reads DGGITQSPKYLFRKEGQNVTLSCEQNLNHDAMYWYRQDPGQGLRLIYYSQIVNDFQKGDIAEGYSVSREKKESFPLTVTSAQKNPTAFYLCASSMRGGRTEAFFGQGTRLTVV.